This TCR beta chain was profiled in a study of blood T cell repertoires in COVID-19. Produced via immunoSEQ multiplex PCR; TCRdb's table is partial and in-frame only. The table shows almost 200,000 clones, with 70% to 80% occurring only once. Looked up from germline, CDR1 is DFQATT and CDR2 is SNEGSKA (reference sequence). The CDR3 extends over 11 amino acids. V and J are TRBV20-1 and TRBJ2-2; D is perhaps TRBD2 (6 bases). The sequence was collected from a woman aged 40 to 50 with COVID-19, enrolled during active disease. Sequenced: peripheral blood. This chain's CDR3 is CGLTNTGELFF. CDR3 DNA: TGCGGACTAACGAACACCGGGGAGCTGTTTTTT.